Below are 26 T cell receptor beta chains sequenced from a single sample in a study of human T cells and chemical hapten exposure. Time point specified: patch test 3, about 24 weeks after DPC sensitization. Treatment in this sample: therapeutic diphenylcyclopropenone sensitization with weekly scalp DPC. Each CDR3 protein is one row after TCRdb ran MiXCR on the RACE reads. The repertoire has roughly 71,000 distinct CDR3 sequences, approximately 10% of them found once; the top ten carry roughly 1.3%. Sequenced material: whole blood, taken in connection with sensitization to the hapten diphenylcyclopropenone (DPC). Source of these receptors: a woman in her forties or fifties with alopecia areata. Some clones in this sample may be carry-over from other donors' samples.

At least ten counts were recorded for this clonotype. The chain is built from TRBV11-2 and TRBJ2-5; 7 bases fit TRBD2. The V gene's germline CDR1 is SGHAT and CDR2 FQNNGV. After removal of 1 base from V and 2 bases from J, the junction contained 1 base not matched to a gene. This CDR3 contains 14 residues. The CDR3 is CASSLALAQETQYF. DNA for the CDR3: TGTGCCAGCAGCTTAGCACTAGCGCAAGAGACCCAGTACTTC.

For the CDR3, the DNA is TGCGCCAGTGCGGAGAACTATGGCTACACCTTC. It codes for CASAENYGYTF. The V and J genes are TRBV10-2 and TRBJ1-2; D gene unclear. V dropped 9 bases and J dropped 2 bases, with 7 bases sitting between them. The CDR3 length is 11 residues. In germline, CDR1 is WSHSY, CDR2 SAAADI.

The chain recombines TRBV19 with TRBJ1-2; D might be TRBD1 (6 bases). The V gene's germline CDR1 is LNHDA and CDR2 SQIVND (reference sequence). The CDR3 runs to 15 residues. With 1 base removed from V and 4 bases from J, the gap between germline ends came to 13 bases. CDR3 in amino acids: CASSIAPGALYGYTF. In DNA form, the CDR3 reads TGTGCCAGTAGTATAGCCCCGGGGGCGCTCTATGGCTACACCTTC.

The V call is TRBV20-1, the J call TRBJ2-3; 9 positions agree with TRBD1. The length of the CDR3 is 13 residues. Trimming removed 5 bases from V and 3 bases from J; junction bases left unmatched: 3. Germline values: CDR1 DFQATT, CDR2 SNEGSKA (reference sequence). CDR3 loop: CSAHRGPTDTQYF. The CDR3 bases are TGCAGTGCTCACAGGGGGCCTACAGATACGCAGTATTTT.

Ten or more counts support this clonotype. The chain has TRBV6-5 and TRBJ2-7, with 7 nucleotides matching TRBD2. The germline gives CDR1 MNHEY, CDR2 SVGAGI. V dropped 0 bases and J dropped 5; count of bases not matched to a gene: 13. CDR3 length: 17 amino acids. The CDR3, as DNA: TGTGCCAGCAGTTACTCCCGGTTGGGCGGGGGTGCGCACGAGCAGTACTTC. This encodes CASSYSRLGGGAHEQYF.

The chain carries TRBV12-3 or TRBV12-4 and TRBJ2-1; 8 bases line up with TRBD2. V was pared by 5 bases and J by 0 bases, with 12 bases of the junction left unmatched. The length of the CDR3 is 18 residues. The CDR3: CASSPGGGGPPSYNEQFF. Written as DNA, the CDR3 is TGTGCCAGCAGTCCGGGGGGCGGGGGGCCCCCCTCCTACAATGAGCAGTTCTTC.

This clonotype was found a few times. V and J are TRBV4-3 and TRBJ2-7, with D unclear. Germline lookup yields CDR1 LGHNA and CDR2 YSLEER. Between the trimmed V and J ends, which lost 4 bases and 6 bases, there was a span of 13 bases. CDR3 length: 13 amino acids. This CDR3 is CASSPFRRREQYF. CDR3 nucleotide sequence: TGCGCCAGCAGCCCCTTTCGCAGGCGCGAGCAGTACTTC.

This clonotype was detected many times. The chain joins TRBV5-5 to TRBJ2-7; no firm D call. V was clipped by 4 bases and J by 6 bases, with 8 bases between them. The CDR3 contains 11 residues. Germline CDR1 and CDR2: SGHKS and YYEKEE (reference sequence). The CDR3 DNA reads as TGTGCCAGCAGCCTTGTATCCGAGCAGTACTTC. Protein product: CASSLVSEQYF. Full variable domain (remainder filled in from reference TRBV5-5 and TRBJ2-7): DAGVTQSPTHLIKTRGQQVTLRCSPISGHKSVSWYQQVLGQGPQFIFQYYEKEERGRGNFPDRFSARQFPNYSSELNVNALLLGDSALYLCASSLVSEQYFGPGTRLTVT.

This clonotype was found a few times. V usage is TRBV6-1 and J usage is TRBJ2-1; a weak D match, TRBD2 (5 bases). The CDR3 contains 13 residues. Germline V lookup: CDR1 MNHNS, CDR2 SASEGT. The V and J ends lost 9 bases and 5 bases respectively, with 14 bases between them. The chain's CDR3 is CASIGFGNNEQFF. The CDR3 DNA reads TGTGCCAGTATAGGGTTCGGGAACAATGAGCAGTTCTTC.

This clonotype was detected a few times. V usage is TRBV29-1 and J usage is TRBJ1-1, with TRBD1 matching over 9 bases. Germline CDR1 SQVTM, CDR2 ANQGSEA. The CDR3 runs to 15 residues. V gave up 7 bases and J gave up 5 bases; unmatched junction bases: 14. The CDR3 spells CSARPGQGQYTEAFF. As DNA, the CDR3 is TGCAGCGCTCGACCGGGACAGGGTCAATATACTGAAGCTTTCTTT. Supplemented by reference TRBV29-1 and TRBJ1-1, the full variable domain reads SAVISQKPSRDICQRGTSLTIQCQVDSQVTMMFWYRQQPGQSLTLIATANQGSEATYESGFVIDKFPISRPNLTFSTLTVSNMSPEDSSIYLCSARPGQGQYTEAFFGQGTRLTVV.

This clonotype was seen ten or more times. The chain links TRBV11-2 to TRBJ2-2; 8 positions agree with TRBD1. The CDR3 covers 14 residues. Germline loops: CDR1 SGHAT, CDR2 FQNNGV. V shed 6 bases and J 7 bases; nucleotides not matched to a gene: 7. The CDR3 is CASSLDRAVGELFF. For the CDR3, the DNA is TGTGCCAGCAGTTTGGACAGGGCGGTCGGGGAGCTGTTTTTT.

The chain couples TRBV28 to TRBJ2-7; possible D gene TRBD1, 7 bases. V lost 11 bases and J lost 1, with 9 bases in between. The germline V gene encodes CDR1 MDHEN and CDR2 SYDVKM. The CDR3 has 11 amino acids. Here the CDR3 reads CAAGQSYEQYF. Here the CDR3 DNA reads TGTGCCGCGGGACAGTCCTACGAGCAGTACTTC.

This clonotype was observed at least ten times. The chain employs TRBV11-2 and TRBJ2-4; 9 positions match TRBD1. The CDR3 length is 16 residues. J gave up 8 bases and V 1 base, and 9 bases lay outside the gene matches. The V gene's germline CDR1 is SGHAT and CDR2 FQNNGV. The CDR3 reads CASSLAPGQGRDIQYF. For the CDR3, the DNA is TGTGCCAGCAGCTTAGCTCCCGGACAGGGGAGGGACATTCAGTACTTC.

This clonotype showed up just a few times. The V call is TRBV7-2, the J call TRBJ2-1, with 7 bases identical to TRBD2. The CDR3 extends over 15 amino acids. Per germline, CDR1 SGHTA and CDR2 FQGNSA. Trimming took 1 base from V and 9 from J; bases not matched to a gene: 9. In DNA, the CDR3 is TGTGCCAGCAGCTTAGGTACTCGCGGGAGAGGTGAGCAGTTCTTC. Amino acid sequence: CASSLGTRGRGEQFF.

This clonotype was counted ten times or more. Written as DNA, the CDR3 is TGTGCCAGCAGCTTACTACAGGGGAGTAAGGATGGCTACACCTTC. It yields the protein CASSLLQGSKDGYTF. This chain joins TRBV7-9 and TRBJ1-2; 7 nucleotides match TRBD1. This CDR3 region has 15 residues. Germline V lookup: CDR1 SEHNR, CDR2 FQNEAQ (reference sequence). With V trimmed by 2 bases and J by 6 bases, 9 bases remained unmatched.

The chain couples TRBV28 to TRBJ1-2; the D is unclear. The V gene's germline CDR1 is MDHEN and CDR2 SYDVKM. CDR3 size: 13 residues. V was shortened by 6 bases and J by 4 bases, with 12 bases between the two germline ends. The CDR3 coding sequence is TGTGCCAGCAGGACGACGGAAACCTATGGCTACACCTTC. It codes for CASRTTETYGYTF.

This clonotype has only a few counts. In nucleotides, the CDR3 is TGTGCCAGCAGCTTAGTCATGGGGGGAGGAACTGAAGCTTTCTTT. Translation gives CASSLVMGGGTEAFF. V usage is TRBV11-2 and J usage is TRBJ1-1; maybe TRBD1 (5 bases). With 1 base removed from V and 5 bases from J, the gap between germline ends came to 14 bases. Germline CDR1 SGHAT, CDR2 FQNNGV. This CDR3 has 15 amino acids.

There are a few counts of this clonotype. The V gene is TRBV6-5, the J gene TRBJ2-6; TRBD2 might be the D (5 bases). Trimming removed 6 bases at V and 2 bases at J, with 11 bases between. This CDR3 is built from 15 residues. Germline assignment: CDR1 MNHEY and CDR2 SVGAGI. The CDR3 DNA follows: TGTGCCAGCAGGCCGGGATCAGCTGGGGCCAACGTCCTGACTTTC. Translation gives CASRPGSAGANVLTF.

This clonotype was counted ten times or more. This chain connects TRBV10-3 to TRBJ2-5; D ambiguous. Germline CDR1 reads ENHRY; CDR2 reads SYGVKD. Trimming took 4 bases from V and 7 from J, leaving 13 bases between them. The CDR3 runs 13 residues. CDR3 loop: CAISVDSPGTQYF. DNA of the CDR3: TGTGCCATCAGTGTCGATTCCCCAGGGACCCAGTACTTC.

This clonotype was seen ten or more times. V gene TRBV20-1 combines with J gene TRBJ2-7; 8 bases are a match to TRBD1. J was trimmed by 6 bases and V by 5 bases; bases with no gene match: 15. Germline V gene sequence: CDR1 DFQATT, CDR2 SNEGSKA (reference sequence). This CDR3 contains 15 residues. The DNA for the CDR3 is TGCAGTGCTCCCTCCCTAGGGGCAGGGGGCAGCGAGCAGTACTTC. Protein sequence: CSAPSLGAGGSEQYF.

This clonotype was seen only a few times. The V gene is TRBV7-9, the J gene TRBJ1-4; D is uncertain. Germline CDR1 SEHNR, CDR2 FQNEAQ (reference sequence). Trimming shortened V by 2 bases and J by 3 bases, and 4 bases separated the two germline ends. The CDR3 loop spans 13 amino acids. The CDR3 nucleotides are TGTGCCAGCAGCTTATTGGCTAATGAAAAACTGTTTTTT. Residues: CASSLLANEKLFF.

The CDR3 loop is CASSQGVAFRGGYTF. The CDR3 bases are TGTGCCAGCAGCCAAGGGGTAGCGTTTAGAGGAGGCTACACCTTC. V and J are TRBV28 and TRBJ1-2; TRBD1 is a possible D gene (5 bases). This CDR3 region has 15 residues. V was pared by 6 bases and J by 8 bases, with 22 bases between. The germline CDR1 and CDR2 sequences are MDHEN and SYDVKM.

This clonotype was seen ten or more times. V is TRBV20-1 and J is TRBJ2-3, with a weak D call TRBD1 (6 bases). The germline gives CDR1 DFQATT, CDR2 SNEGSKA (reference sequence). This CDR3 comprises 19 residues. V dropped 2 bases and J dropped 0 bases, with 24 bases sitting between them. DNA for the CDR3: TGCAGTGCTAGATCCTTAGGACGACAGGCCGCGCCAAGCACAGATACGCAGTATTTT. As protein: CSARSLGRQAAPSTDTQYF.

This clonotype was recorded many times. This chain links TRBV4-1 with TRBJ2-4, with D unclear. V gave up 0 bases and J gave up 0 bases, with 9 bases separating them. The germline V gene has CDR1 MGHRA and CDR2 YSYEKL. This CDR3 is 16 amino acids long. CDR3 protein: CASSQDEAVAKNIQYF. The CDR3 DNA sequence: TGCGCCAGCAGCCAAGATGAGGCAGTAGCCAAAAACATTCAGTACTTC.

This clonotype was seen a few times. The rearrangement uses TRBV19 and TRBJ1-1; no clear D. CDR1 and CDR2 from the germline V gene are LNHDA and SQIVND (reference sequence). CDR3 size: 12 residues. V was cut by 9 bases and J by 3 bases, with 11 bases left in between. The CDR3 sequence: CASLTRHTEAFF. The CDR3 DNA reads TGTGCCAGCCTCACCAGACACACTGAAGCTTTCTTT. Complete variable domain (other parts from reference TRBV19 and TRBJ1-1): DGGITQSPKYLFRKEGQNVTLSCEQNLNHDAMYWYRQDPGQGLRLIYYSQIVNDFQKGDIAEGYSVSREKKESFPLTVTSAQKNPTAFYLCASLTRHTEAFFGQGTRLTVV.

This clonotype was counted a few times. This sequence joins TRBV20-1 and TRBJ2-5, with D hard to call. This CDR3 contains 14 residues. Trimming removed 3 bases at V and 2 bases at J, with 13 bases between. Germline lookup yields CDR1 DFQATT and CDR2 SNEGSKA (reference sequence). This chain's CDR3 is CSARVAHKQETQYF. CDR3 DNA sequence: TGCAGTGCTAGGGTCGCACACAAACAAGAGACCCAGTACTTC.